This TCR beta chain was documented in a study of T cells in Graves' hyperthyroidism and ophthalmopathy. TCR beta CDR3 regions were amplified from RNA transcripts. First-round RT-PCR with HTBI primers amplified the TCR CDR3 region. Each CDR3 protein is one row after TCRdb ran MiXCR on the multiplex PCR reads. The sample lists about 400,000 distinct CDR3 sequences; 15% to 18% were seen once. PBMCs came from over 8.5 ml fresh peripheral blood. CDR1 and CDR2 (germline): MNHEY, SVGEGT. The CDR3 has 16 amino acids. Trimming removed 0 bases from V and 3 bases from J; junction bases left unmatched: 2. There are many counts of this clonotype. Its matching antigen is unknown. Study-wide points: Model output signaled ophthalmopathy a median roughly six months ahead of onset.

The sequenced material came from blood. This sequence joins TRBV6-2 or TRBV6-3 and TRBJ2-3; 11 nucleotides agree with TRBD2. This receptor was obtained from a woman between 18 and 29 years old with Graves' hyperthyroidism. CDR3 sequence reads: CASSYSLAGVTDTQYF. DNA of the CDR3: TGTGCCAGCAGTTACTCACTAGCGGGGGTGACAGATACGCAGTATTTT.